Following are 17 T cell receptor beta chains from one sample sequenced in a study of blood T cell repertoires in COVID-19. The method was immunoSEQ multiplex PCR; TCRdb's version includes in-frame clones alone and lacks a portion of them. The repertoire holds some 48,000 clones, with around four fifths as singletons. Sequenced input: peripheral blood. The receptors stem from a human donor in a cohort sampled during active COVID-19.

The CDR3 coding sequence is TGCGCCAGCATCTCCGGACAGGGGGCAGATACGCAGTATTTT. Translation: CASISGQGADTQYF. The gene calls are TRBV5-1 and TRBJ2-3, with 10 bases that match TRBD1. The V gene end was trimmed by 6 bases and the J gene end by 4 bases; junction bases not matched to a gene: 5. The germline CDR1 and CDR2 sequences are SGHRS and YFSETQ. This CDR3 region has 14 residues.

The rearrangement links TRBV5-4 to TRBJ1-4; a possible D gene is TRBD1 (6 bases). Trimming stripped 0 bases from V and 8 bases from J, with 14 bases between. Per germline, CDR1 SGHNT and CDR2 YYREEE (reference sequence). The CDR3 extends over 15 amino acids. The CDR3: CASSLEGDKREKLFF. CDR3 nucleotide sequence: TGTGCCAGCAGCTTGGAGGGGGACAAGAGGGAAAAACTGTTTTTT.

For the CDR3, the DNA is TGTGCCAGCAGTTACGGGCAGGGGATTTCGGCTGGCTACACCTTC. This gives the protein CASSYGQGISAGYTF. The genes are TRBV6-5 and TRBJ1-2; a possible D gene is TRBD1 (6 bases). The V end was cut by 2 bases, the J end by 7 bases, with 17 bases between. Germline V lookup: CDR1 MNHEY, CDR2 SVGAGI. The CDR3 consists of 15 residues.

V usage is TRBV5-1 and J usage is TRBJ2-1, with TRBD2 matching 8 bases. The CDR3 is 13 residues long. Germline V CDR1 and CDR2: SGHRS, YFSETQ. J gave up 10 bases and V 2 bases, and 5 bases lay outside the gene matches. CDR3 protein: CASSFGGEEEQFF. The CDR3 region has the DNA TGCGCCAGCAGCTTCGGGGGGGAGGAAGAGCAGTTCTTC.

This chain uses TRBV2 with TRBJ1-4; 7 bases align to TRBD1. Trimming took 6 bases from V and 4 from J; bases not matched to a gene: 2. Germline values: CDR1 SNHLY, CDR2 FYNNEI. The CDR3 is 13 residues long. The CDR3 spells CASSGTDNEKLFF. The CDR3 bases are TGTGCCAGCAGCGGGACAGATAATGAAAAACTGTTTTTT.

V usage is TRBV5-5 and J usage is TRBJ2-5; 7 bases are a match to TRBD2. The CDR3 runs 16 residues. V lost 1 base to trimming and J lost 1 base; unmatched junction nucleotides: 7. Germline CDR1 is SGHKS and CDR2 is YYEKEE (reference sequence). CDR3 region: CASSLFLAETQETQYF. The CDR3 region has the DNA TGTGCCAGCAGCTTGTTCCTAGCGGAGACCCAAGAGACCCAGTACTTC.

The V call is TRBV2, the J call TRBJ2-5, with D tentatively TRBD2 (5 bases). With 5 bases removed from V and 9 bases from J, the gap between germline ends came to 13 bases. Germline-derived CDR1 and CDR2 are SNHLY and FYNNEI. The length of the CDR3 is 12 residues. CDR3 sequence (DNA): TGTGCCAGCAGTACCGGGATTGGGGCCCAGTACTTC. It yields the protein CASSTGIGAQYF.

The V and J genes are TRBV5-4 and TRBJ1-1; 8 bases line up with TRBD1. The V gene's germline CDR1 is SGHNT and CDR2 YYREEE (reference sequence). V gave up 0 bases and J gave up 5 bases; unmatched junction bases: 3. This CDR3 has 14 amino acids. The CDR3 loop reads CASSLETGGTEAFF. The CDR3 bases are TGTGCCAGCAGCTTGGAAACAGGGGGAACTGAAGCTTTCTTT.

The rearrangement joins TRBV30 to TRBJ1-2; D is unresolved. CDR1 GTSNPN and CDR2 SVGIG come from the germline V gene (reference sequence). V lost 0 bases and J lost 4, with 6 bases in between. This CDR3 spans 12 amino acids. The CDR3 DNA sequence: TGTGCCTGGAGTGTACCGGGCTATGGCTACACCTTC. Protein sequence: CAWSVPGYGYTF. Supplemented by reference TRBV30 and TRBJ1-2, the full variable domain reads SQTIHQWPATLVQPVGSPLSLECTVEGTSNPNLYWYRQAAGRGLQLLFYSVGIGQISSEVPQNLSASRPQDRQFILSSKKLLLSDSGFYLCAWSVPGYGYTFGSGTRLTVV.

The CDR3 region has the DNA TGTGCCAGCAGCTTAGCGGATCCCCAGGGGAATGGAGAGACCCAGTACTTC. The encoded protein is CASSLADPQGNGETQYF. V is TRBV7-2 and J is TRBJ2-5; TRBD1 might be the D (6 bases). This CDR3 spans 17 amino acids. CDR1 and CDR2 (germline): SGHTA, FQGNSA. V was pared by 0 bases and J by 4 bases, with 18 bases between. The full variable domain, in which reference TRBV7-2 and TRBJ2-5 provide the parts outside the CDR3, is GAGVSQSPSNKVTEKGKDVELRCDPISGHTALYWYRQSLGQGLEFLIYFQGNSAPDKSGLPSDRFSAERTGGSVSTLTIQRTQQEDSAVYLCASSLADPQGNGETQYFGPGTRLLVL.

V and J are TRBV27 and TRBJ2-3, with 13 bases identical to TRBD2. The CDR3 has 20 residues. Germline loops: CDR1 MNHEY, CDR2 SMNVEV (reference sequence). J gave up 2 bases and V 4 bases, and 15 bases lay outside the gene matches. This CDR3 reads CASSSRFVTSGGGYTDTQYF. CDR3 DNA: TGTGCCAGCAGTTCCCGCTTCGTAACTAGCGGGGGGGGGTACACAGATACGCAGTATTTT.

This chain's CDR3 is CASSLVGGGQPQHF. DNA for the CDR3: TGTGCCAGCAGCTTAGTGGGGGGGGGTCAGCCCCAGCATTTT. The chain recombines TRBV7-9 with TRBJ1-5, with D possibly TRBD1 on 5 matching bases. V lost 1 base, J lost 6 bases, and 10 bases lay in between. The CDR3 contains 14 residues. Germline V gives CDR1 SEHNR, CDR2 FQNEAQ (reference sequence).

This chain uses TRBV2 with TRBJ1-1, with a tentative D call TRBD1 (5 bases). Trimming took 4 bases from V and 5 from J, leaving 17 bases between them. The length of the CDR3 is 15 residues. CDR1 and CDR2 from the germline V gene are SNHLY and FYNNEI. CDR3 residues: CASSGLAGFRTEAFF. CDR3 coding DNA: TGTGCCAGCAGTGGGTTAGCAGGGTTCAGGACTGAAGCTTTCTTT.

The V gene is TRBV6-7, the J gene TRBJ2-2, with 9 bases lining up with TRBD1. TRBV6-7 is identified as an open reading frame with a role that is uncertain. There are 17 residues in the CDR3. V lost 2 bases and J lost 3; bases outside the gene matches: 7. The CDR3 spells CASSYPGTGLHTGELFF. DNA for the CDR3: TGTGCCAGCAGTTACCCCGGGACAGGGCTGCACACCGGGGAGCTGTTTTTT.

This chain links TRBV14 with TRBJ1-3; D possibly corresponds to TRBD1 (5 bases). Germline V gene data show CDR1 as SGHDN and CDR2 as FVKESK. V shed 3 bases and J shed 0 bases, with 12 bases lying between them. The CDR3 covers 16 residues. The CDR3 DNA follows: TGTGCCAGCAGCCAGTACAGGCAACCCTCTGGAAACACCATATATTTT. Encoded protein: CASSQYRQPSGNTIYF.

The J gene is TRBJ2-7, the V gene TRBV7-2; TRBD2 matches at 9 bases. V trimming: 3 bases; J trimming: 3 bases; junction bases outside the gene matches: 3. Germline CDR1 is SGHTA and CDR2 is FQGNSA. The CDR3 totals 14 residues. As DNA, the CDR3 is TGTGCCAGCAGCTTTAGCGGGGGTCGCTACGAGCAGTACTTC. Its protein is CASSFSGGRYEQYF.

The DNA for the CDR3 is TGTGCCAGCAGTGAGGTACTAGCGGTGAACACCGGGGAGCTGTTTTTT. This translates into CASSEVLAVNTGELFF. The chain couples TRBV2 to TRBJ2-2; 8 nucleotides agree with TRBD2. CDR3 length: 16 residues. Trimming took 3 bases from V and 1 from J; bases not matched to a gene: 4. Germline lookup yields CDR1 SNHLY and CDR2 FYNNEI. Variable domain in full (rest from reference TRBV2 and TRBJ2-2): EPEVTQTPSHQVTQMGQEVILRCVPISNHLYFYWYRQILGQKVEFLVSFYNNEISEKSEIFDDQFSVERPDGSNFTLKIRSTKLEDSAMYFCASSEVLAVNTGELFFGEGSRLTVL.